This T cell receptor (beta chain) was recorded in a study of blood T cell repertoires in COVID-19. Data came from immunoSEQ multiplex PCR; TCRdb stores just in-frame clones and leaves some out. The sample yields approximately 200,000 clones, over 75% seen once. The sequence derives from a man aged 40-49 years with active or convalescent COVID-19. The sample consisted of peripheral blood.

The CDR3 region is CASTLAGGYEQYF. The CDR3 region has the DNA TGTGCCAGCACTTTAGCGGGAGGCTACGAGCAGTACTTC. The rearrangement uses TRBV6-5 and TRBJ2-7; 10 bases are a match to TRBD2. Per the germline V gene, CDR1 is MNHEY and CDR2 is SVGAGI. CDR3 length equals 13 residues. The V and J ends lost 7 bases and 3 bases, in that order; junction bases with no gene match: 3.